This T cell receptor beta chain was sequenced in a study of T cell repertoires in cytomegalovirus infection. Looking at the study overall: Public TCR beta signatures indicated both CMV infection and matching HLA type.

Details on this clonotype: What it binds is unknown.

Regarding the study as a whole: The ex vivo response was dominated by HLA-C-restricted CMV-specific TCR beta clonotypes.

Each CDR3 protein gets one entry after TCRdb re-called the reads with MiXCR. The sample lists around 350,000 distinct CDR3 sequences, about a sixth occurring once. Sequenced sample: PBMCs. The source of this sequence is a human donor in good health (CMV status not recorded). Some clones in this sample may be carry-over from other donors' samples.

This CDR3 is CATSRDRGGAFF. In DNA form, the CDR3 reads TGTGCCACCAGCAGAGATCGCGGGGGGGCGTTCTTC. This chain links TRBV15 with TRBJ2-1, with 9 bases matching TRBD2. The CDR3 covers 12 residues. V shed 0 bases and J 15 bases; nucleotides not matched to a gene: 3. CDR1 is LNHNV and CDR2 is YYDKDF in the germline V gene (reference sequence). The variable domain in full, completed from reference TRBV15 and TRBJ2-1, reads DAMVIQNPRYQVTQFGKPVTLSCSQTLNHNVMYWYQQKSSQAPKLLFHYYDKDFNNEADTPDNFQSRRPNTSFCFLDIRSPGLGDTAMYLCATSRDRGGAFFGPGTRLTVL.